This is a list of T cell receptor beta chains from one sample in a study of blood T cell repertoires in COVID-19. The repertoire was sequenced with immunoSEQ multiplex PCR; TCRdb's copy has only in-frame clones and lacks some. In the table there are about 120,000 clones, under 90% of which are singletons. The sequenced material came from peripheral blood. These TCRs come from a man in his 60s with acute or convalescent COVID-19. CDR3s include the opening cysteine and the closing phenylalanine or tryptophan. The D gene is left open where the match is weak. The size of a clone is reported for some rows only, either as once, few or many, or as a class for expanded clones.

D gene,J gene,V gene,clone size,CDR3 DNA,CDR3 protein
TRBD2,TRBJ2-7,TRBV11-2,-,TGTGCCAGCAGCTTACAGGGGGGACTAGCGGGAGGTTACCTCTACGAGCAGTACTTC,CASSLQGGLAGGYLYEQYF
-,TRBJ2-2,TRBV7-2,few,TGTGCCAGCAGCTTAGCGCTGGCGGGGACCGGGGAGCTGTTTTTT,CASSLALAGTGELFF
-,TRBJ2-7,TRBV5-1,-,TGCGCCAGCAGCAGCTCGACAGGCTCCTACGAGCAGTACTTC,CASSSSTGSYEQYF
TRBD2,TRBJ2-1,TRBV11-3,-,TGTGCCAGCAGCTTAAGAGGGACTAGGGGTAATGAGCAGTTCTTC,CASSLRGTRGNEQFF
-,TRBJ1-2,TRBV6-1,few,TGTGCCAGCAGTGAAAGGACGGGATTCAACTATGGCTACACCTTC,CASSERTGFNYGYTF
-,TRBJ1-6,TRBV4-1,-,TGCGCCAGCAGCCAAGGAGTATCACCCCTCCACTTT,CASSQGVSPLHF
-,TRBJ2-5,TRBV5-1,-,TGCGCCAGCAGCCTAGGGACAAGAGAGACCCAGTACTTC,CASSLGTRETQYF
TRBD2,TRBJ2-1,TRBV10-3,-,TGTGCCACCGCGACGGGAGGGAACTACAATGAGCAGTTCTTC,CATATGGNYNEQFF
-,TRBJ2-2,TRBV9,-,TGTGCCAGCAGCGTAGAAGGCCGGGACACCGGGGAGCTGTTTTTT,CASSVEGRDTGELFF
TRBD1,TRBJ2-5,TRBV24-1,few,TGTGCCACCAGTGATTTGGGCCAGGGGGCGGAGACCCAGTACTTC,CATSDLGQGAETQYF
-,TRBJ2-5,TRBV21-1,-,TGTGCCAGCAGCCCTCGACAGGGGAGGCAAGAGACCCAGTACTTC,CASSPRQGRQETQYF
TRBD2,TRBJ2-5,TRBV11-2,-,TGTGCCAGCAGCCTGTGGGTAGCGGGACGCCAAGAGACCCAGTACTTC,CASSLWVAGRQETQYF
TRBD1,TRBJ1-5,TRBV2,-,TGTGCCGGGGCAGGGGAAGGGGGCCAGCCCCAGCATTTT,CAGAGEGGQPQHF
-,TRBJ1-2,TRBV4-1,-,TGCGCCAGCAGCCGCCTCGGGGTGGGCGGCTACACCTTC,CASSRLGVGGYTF
-,TRBJ2-3,TRBV28,-,TGTGCCAGCAGGGCCAGAGGGAGGAGCGATACGCAGTATTTT,CASRARGRSDTQYF
-,TRBJ2-5,TRBV7-2,-,TGTGCCAGCAGCAAGGGACACCTCCAAGAGACCCAGTACTTC,CASSKGHLQETQYF
TRBD2,TRBJ2-1,TRBV6-4,-,TGTGCCAGCAGTGACAGAGCGGGGGGTAACAATGAGCAGTTCTTC,CASSDRAGGNNEQFF
-,TRBJ2-3,TRBV12-5,-,TGTGCTAGTGGTTTAGAACAGGGTACAGATACGCAGTATTTT,CASGLEQGTDTQYF
-,TRBJ2-7,TRBV7-2,-,TGTGCCAGCAGCTTGAGGCGCAGTTCCCCCTACGAGCAGTACTTC,CASSLRRSSPYEQYF
TRBD1,TRBJ2-1,TRBV7-9,-,TGTGCCAGCAGCGATGGACAGGTATCCCCCGGCCCCTACAATGAGCAGTTCTTC,CASSDGQVSPGPYNEQFF
-,TRBJ1-5,TRBV12-3/TRBV12-4,-,TGTGCCAGCGGGGAGTTTAAGGAGCCCCAGCATTTT,CASGEFKEPQHF
-,TRBJ1-5,TRBV7-9,-,TGTGCCAGCAGCCTAGCCCCGGGAGAGCAGCCCCAGCATTTT,CASSLAPGEQPQHF
TRBD2,TRBJ2-1,TRBV2,-,TGTGCCAGCAGGAGGGACTACACAAACAATGAGCAGTTCTTC,CASRRDYTNNEQFF
-,TRBJ1-5,TRBV2,-,TGTGCCAGCAGTGTGTTAGGCGGTCAGCCCCAGCATTTT,CASSVLGGQPQHF
TRBD2,TRBJ2-7,TRBV7-2,-,TGTGCCAGCAGCTTCTCACGGACTAGGGCTTCGGAGCAGTACTTC,CASSFSRTRASEQYF
TRBD1,TRBJ1-4,TRBV28,-,TGTGCCAGCAGTTCAGGGGGGACAGGGCGCAATGAAAAACTGTTTTTT,CASSSGGTGRNEKLFF
-,TRBJ1-6,TRBV6-5,few,TGTGCCAGCAGTTACTCGAATTCCAGGGGAAACGAGGTCCACTTT,CASSYSNSRGNEVHF
TRBD1,TRBJ2-6,TRBV24-1,-,TGTGCCACCAGTGATCCCTCCGGACAGGGTACAAGCTCTGGGGCCAACGTCCTGACTTTC,CATSDPSGQGTSSGANVLTF
-,TRBJ1-3,TRBV19,-,TGTGCCAGTAGTATAGCAGGGGCTGGAAACACCATATATTTT,CASSIAGAGNTIYF
TRBD2,TRBJ2-1,TRBV28,-,TGTGCCAGCAGTCGTAGCGGGAGGGCCTACAATGAGCAGTTCTTC,CASSRSGRAYNEQFF
-,TRBJ2-3,TRBV5-1,-,TGCGCCAGCCAAGGGGCAGATACGCAGTATTTT,CASQGADTQYF
TRBD1,TRBJ1-6,TRBV29-1,few,TGCAGCGTTGAAATTGGACAGGGAAGAGGATCACCCCTCCACTTT,CSVEIGQGRGSPLHF
TRBD2,TRBJ2-3,TRBV7-2,-,TGTGCCAGCAGCTTAGTTGGATTAGCGGGAGGGCCCTCAGGAGATACGCAGTATTTT,CASSLVGLAGGPSGDTQYF
-,TRBJ1-2,TRBV9,-,TGTGCCAGCAGCAGGGGCCAGTTCTATGGCTACACCTTC,CASSRGQFYGYTF
TRBD1,TRBJ1-4,TRBV19,-,TGTGCCAGTAGGGGACAGCCCAATGAAAAACTGTTTTTT,CASRGQPNEKLFF
TRBD2,TRBJ2-3,TRBV28,-,TGTGCCAGCAAACACCGGACTAGCGGGAGTAAAACAGATACGCAGTATTTT,CASKHRTSGSKTDTQYF
TRBD2,TRBJ2-3,TRBV4-1,-,TGCGCCAGCAGCCAACCCGGGACTAGCGGGAGTGCGATGGGTACGCAGTATTTT,CASSQPGTSGSAMGTQYF
-,TRBJ2-7,TRBV19,-,TGTGCCAGTAGTATCTATCTGAGCGTCTCCACCCCGAACTCCTACGAGCAGTACTTC,CASSIYLSVSTPNSYEQYF
TRBD2,TRBJ2-7,TRBV28,once,TGTGCCAGCAGTTTATGGCGGGAGGCCCACGAGCAGTACTTC,CASSLWREAHEQYF
TRBD2,TRBJ2-2,TRBV7-3,-,TGTGCCAGCAGCCAGGCCGGGACTAGCGGGAGACCACCCACCGGGGAGCTGTTTTTT,CASSQAGTSGRPPTGELFF
-,TRBJ2-5,TRBV29-1,once,TGCAGCGTTGATTTAGCCAGAGGGGAGACCCAGTACTTC,CSVDLARGETQYF
TRBD2,TRBJ2-1,TRBV27,once,TGTGCGACTAGCGCCCAATACAATGAGCAGTTCTTC,CATSAQYNEQFF
-,TRBJ2-1,TRBV4-1,-,TGCGCCAGCAGCCAAGACCCTTCCCCCTACAATGAGCAGTTCTTC,CASSQDPSPYNEQFF
-,TRBJ2-1,TRBV6-5,once,TGTGCCAGCAGCCACCCCGGACAGGGAGGGAATGAGCAGTTCTTC,CASSHPGQGGNEQFF
TRBD1,TRBJ1-4,TRBV7-2,-,TGTGCCAGCAGCCCCCGGGACAGGGGTGAAAAACTGTTTTTT,CASSPRDRGEKLFF
-,TRBJ1-2,TRBV4-1,few,TGCGCCAGCAGCCAAGGCGGGAATAACTATGGCTACACCTTC,CASSQGGNNYGYTF
TRBD2,TRBJ2-6,TRBV5-5,-,TGTGCCAGCAGCTTGGGGACTAGCGGGGCTCCCGGGGCCAACGTCCTGACTTTC,CASSLGTSGAPGANVLTF